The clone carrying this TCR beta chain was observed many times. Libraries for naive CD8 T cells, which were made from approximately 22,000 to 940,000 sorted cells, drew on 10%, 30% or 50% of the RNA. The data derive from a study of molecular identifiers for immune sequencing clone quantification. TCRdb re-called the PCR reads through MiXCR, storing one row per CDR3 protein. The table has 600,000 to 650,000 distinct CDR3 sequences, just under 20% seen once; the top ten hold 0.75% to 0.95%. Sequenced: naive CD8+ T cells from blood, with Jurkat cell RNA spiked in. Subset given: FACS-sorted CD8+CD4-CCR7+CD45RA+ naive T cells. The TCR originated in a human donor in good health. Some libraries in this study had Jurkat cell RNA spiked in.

As DNA, the CDR3 is TGTGCTATAGGGACACCGTATAGCAATCAGCCCCAGCATTTT. Protein sequence: CAIGTPYSNQPQHF. The chain joins TRBV7-2 to TRBJ1-5; possibly TRBD1 for D (6 bases). The CDR3 contains 14 residues. Per germline, CDR1 SGHTA and CDR2 FQGNSA. Drawing the rest from reference TRBV7-2 and TRBJ1-5, the complete variable domain is GAGVSQSPSNKVTEKGKDVELRCDPISGHTALYWYRQSLGQGLEFLIYFQGNSAPDKSGLPSDRFSAERTGGSVSTLTIQRTQQEDSAVYLCAIGTPYSNQPQHFGDGTRLSIL.